Detailed here is one T cell receptor beta chain. The antigen is not known. This sample is drawn from a study of long-term antiretroviral therapy in people with HIV. It was version v3.0 of the immunoSEQ assay that was run at survey level. Measured with immunoSEQ multiplex PCR; TCRdb has only the in-frame clones, and not every one. The data show some 35,000 clones, with under 90% seen just once and 7.9% held by the top ten. Post-ART PBMC samples numbered at least two per donor, and pre-ART ones at least one. Regarding the study as a whole: Diversity increased after ART yet remained lower than in transplant donor controls. Controls had broader CDR3 length ranges than HIV repertoires did.

The sequence was collected from a man aged 18 to 30 with HIV. This specimen consisted of unsorted PBMCs, obtained 0.4 years before starting antiretroviral therapy.

Here the CDR3 DNA reads TGTGCCAGCAGTTTAGAGGCGGTATATGGCTACACCTTC. Translating it yields CASSLEAVYGYTF. The V and J genes are TRBV28 and TRBJ1-2; D uncertain. The germline V gene encodes CDR1 MDHEN and CDR2 SYDVKM. The V end was cut by 2 bases, the J end by 5 bases, with 9 bases between. The CDR3 covers 13 residues.